This is a list of T cell receptor beta chains from one sample in a study of Ad26.COV2.S vaccination and SARS-CoV-2 variants. Sequencing was performed with immunoSEQ multiplex PCR; in TCRdb, only in-frame clones are kept and a portion is missing. The sample shows about 680,000 clones, roughly nine tenths of them seen only once. Sequenced material: peripheral blood, taken in a trial of Ad26.COV2.S vaccine versus placebo. Source of these receptors: a person between 18 and 65 years old who received the Ad26.COV2.S COVID-19 vaccine or a placebo. CDR3s include the opening cysteine and the closing phenylalanine or tryptophan. D genes are given only for firm matches. Clone size is not always given. Where it is, it says once, few, many or a class for expanded clones.

-	15	TRBV18	TRBJ1-2	-	CASSPAAMPNYGYTF	TGTGCCAGCTCACCAGCCGCGATGCCAAACTATGGCTACACCTTC
TRBD2	20	TRBV24-1	TRBJ2-7	-	CATSDSQLAGGGGATYEQYF	TGTGCCACCAGTGATTCCCAACTAGCGGGAGGAGGTGGTGCTACCTACGAGCAGTACTTC
TRBD2	17	TRBV15	TRBJ2-3	-	CATSKWASGLSTDTQYF	TGTGCCACCAGCAAATGGGCTAGCGGGCTCAGCACAGATACGCAGTATTTT
TRBD1	14	TRBV5-1	TRBJ2-1	-	CASSSGGSYNEQFF	TGCGCCAGCAGCTCAGGGGGCTCCTACAATGAGCAGTTCTTC
-	13	TRBV29-1	TRBJ2-3	-	CSFRGGGADTQYF	TGCAGCTTCCGTGGCGGAGGGGCAGATACGCAGTATTTT
-	12	TRBV5-8	TRBJ1-5	-	CASSPRGVAGHF	TGTGCCAGCAGCCCGCGGGGGGTAGCAGGGCATTTT
-	13	TRBV6-5	TRBJ2-1	-	CASWDHQNNEQFF	TGTGCCAGTTGGGACCATCAAAACAATGAGCAGTTCTTC
TRBD1	12	TRBV30	TRBJ2-7	-	CAWGGQAREQYF	TGTGCCTGGGGGGGACAGGCGCGGGAGCAGTACTTC
TRBD2	14	TRBV19	TRBJ2-7	once	CASSAPGTNYEQYF	TGTGCCAGTAGTGCACCCGGGACTAACTACGAGCAGTACTTC
-	13	TRBV30	TRBJ1-2	-	CAWARGGNYGYTF	TGTGCCTGGGCCCGGGGGGGGAACTATGGCTACACCTTC
TRBD1	14	TRBV10-1	TRBJ2-3	-	CASSRDSPTDTQYF	TGCGCCAGCAGCCGGGACAGTCCTACAGATACGCAGTATTTT
TRBD1	15	TRBV7-2	TRBJ1-2	-	CASSSTGAGIYGYTF	TGTGCCAGCAGCTCAACAGGGGCCGGAATCTATGGCTACACCTTC
-	12	TRBV6-5	TRBJ1-1	-	CASSYGDRAAFF	TGTGCCAGCAGTTACGGGGATCGAGCTGCTTTCTTT
-	16	TRBV5-1	TRBJ1-3	-	CASSLAGPSSGNTIYF	TGCGCCAGCAGCTTGGCCGGGCCAAGCTCTGGAAACACCATATATTTT
-	11	TRBV30	TRBJ2-7	-	CAWSRNHEQYF	TGTGCCTGGAGTAGGAACCACGAGCAGTACTTC
TRBD2	16	TRBV7-2	TRBJ2-7	-	CASSLSGLAGEDEQYF	TGTGCCAGCAGCTTATCCGGACTAGCGGGGGAGGACGAGCAGTACTTC
-	14	TRBV9	TRBJ2-1	-	CASSPQERPQEEFF	TGTGCCAGCAGCCCCCAGGAGCGGCCTCAGGAGGAGTTCTTC
TRBD1	13	TRBV2	TRBJ1-6	-	CASTGDRVSPLHF	TGTGCCAGCACTGGAGACAGGGTTTCACCCCTCCACTTT
TRBD1	16	TRBV7-6	TRBJ1-5	-	CASIPQGKERGQPQHF	TGTGCCAGCATCCCACAGGGGAAAGAAAGAGGACAGCCCCAGCATTTT
-	14	TRBV4-1	TRBJ1-3	-	CASSQEKQGYTIYF	TGCGCCAGCAGCCAAGAGAAACAGGGATACACCATATATTTT
-	14	TRBV6-5	TRBJ2-5	-	CASGTEGQTKAQYF	TGTGCCAGCGGTACAGAGGGGCAGACTAAGGCCCAGTACTTC
TRBD2	17	TRBV7-6	TRBJ2-3	-	CASSTSIVAGVVDTQYF	TGTGCCAGCAGCACATCGATCGTAGCGGGAGTTGTGGATACGCAGTATTTT
-	14	TRBV6-6	TRBJ1-4	-	CASSYRAEHEKLFF	TGTGCCAGCAGTTATAGGGCAGAGCACGAAAAACTGTTTTTT
-	15	TRBV4-1	TRBJ1-2	-	CASSQDSRENYGYTF	TGCGCCAGCAGCCAAGATTCCAGGGAGAACTATGGCTACACCTTC
TRBD1	14	TRBV6-5	TRBJ2-5	-	CASSSGTGVETQYF	TGTGCCAGCAGCTCCGGGACAGGGGTTGAGACCCAGTACTTC
TRBD2	14	TRBV2	TRBJ2-5	-	CASSEAGEGLTQYF	TGTGCCAGCAGTGAAGCGGGGGAGGGGTTGACCCAGTACTTC
-	16	TRBV24-1	TRBJ2-1	-	CATSATFGETYNEQFF	TGTGCCACCAGTGCCACCTTTGGCGAGACCTACAATGAGCAGTTCTTC
TRBD2	15	TRBV6-4	TRBJ2-1	-	CASSDIGGAGNEQFF	TGTGCCAGCAGTGACATCGGGGGGGCAGGGAATGAGCAGTTCTTC
-	13	TRBV27	TRBJ2-5	-	CASSPLGMETQYF	TGTGCCAGCAGTCCCTTAGGGATGGAGACCCAGTACTTC
-	15	TRBV7-2	TRBJ2-7	-	CASSLEPGGQGEQYF	TGTGCCAGCAGCCTCGAACCGGGGGGCCAAGGAGAGCAGTACTTC
-	15	TRBV19	TRBJ1-4	-	CASSSVDIGNEKLFF	TGTGCCAGTAGTAGCGTAGACATCGGCAATGAAAAACTGTTTTTT
-	12	TRBV10-2	TRBJ1-5	-	CASSEGDQPQHF	TGCGCCAGCAGTGAAGGGGATCAGCCCCAGCATTTT
TRBD2	14	TRBV29-1	TRBJ2-3	-	CSVRPSGITDTQYF	TGCAGCGTCCGGCCTAGCGGGATCACAGATACGCAGTATTTT
-	13	TRBV7-2	TRBJ1-5	-	CASSPQANQPQHF	TGTGCCAGCAGCCCACAAGCCAATCAGCCCCAGCATTTT
TRBD2	14	TRBV6-6	TRBJ2-5	-	CASTYGLAGETQYF	TGTGCCAGCACTTACGGACTAGCAGGAGAGACCCAGTACTTC
TRBD2	15	TRBV18	TRBJ2-7	-	CASSLPGLVAYEQYF	TGTGCCAGCTCACTTCCGGGACTAGTCGCCTACGAGCAGTACTTC
-	15	TRBV3-1/TRBV3-2	TRBJ2-7	-	CASSQDPGQFYEQYF	TGTGCCAGCAGCCAAGACCCCGGACAGTTCTACGAGCAGTACTTC
TRBD2	15	TRBV24-1	TRBJ2-5	-	CATSDSTSGGETQYF	TGTGCCACCAGTGATTCGACTAGCGGGGGAGAGACCCAGTACTTC
TRBD1	16	TRBV15	TRBJ1-4	-	CATSREPRTGREKLFF	TGTGCCACCAGCAGAGAACCCCGGACAGGGAGGGAAAAACTGTTTTTT
-	13	TRBV21-1	TRBJ2-7	-	CASSKVDSYEQYF	TGTGCCAGCAGCAAAGTGGACTCCTACGAGCAGTACTTC
-	17	TRBV19	TRBJ1-4	-	CASSMIQGAATNEKLFF	TGTGCCAGTAGTATGATCCAGGGAGCCGCAACTAATGAAAAACTGTTTTTT
-	13	TRBV12-3/TRBV12-4	TRBJ2-3	-	CASSFSGADTQYF	TGTGCCAGCAGTTTTTCGGGGGCCGATACGCAGTATTTT
-	13	TRBV6-2/TRBV6-3	TRBJ1-3	-	CASSYSSGNTIYF	TGTGCCAGCAGCTATTCGTCTGGAAACACCATATATTTT
TRBD2	14	TRBV10-3	TRBJ2-5	-	CAIMASGGGETQYF	TGTGCCATCATGGCTAGCGGGGGAGGGGAGACCCAGTACTTC
-	19	TRBV10-1	TRBJ1-2	once	CASSESKRAGPSFNYGYTF	TGCGCCAGCAGTGAGTCGAAGAGGGCAGGGCCTTCATTCAACTATGGCTACACCTTC
TRBD2	17	TRBV5-1	TRBJ2-2	-	CASSLRPSSGITGELFF	TGCGCCAGCAGCTTGAGGCCGTCTAGCGGGATCACCGGGGAGCTGTTTTTT
TRBD1	14	TRBV3-1/TRBV3-2	TRBJ1-5	-	CASSRRDRYQPQHF	TGTGCCAGCAGCCGCCGGGACAGGTATCAGCCCCAGCATTTT
-	12	TRBV7-2	TRBJ1-2	-	CASSSGDYGYTF	TGTGCCAGCAGCTCAGGGGACTATGGCTACACCTTC
TRBD2	13	TRBV6-6	TRBJ2-1	-	CAITSGRAREQFF	TGTGCCATAACTAGCGGGAGGGCCCGTGAGCAGTTCTTC
-	17	TRBV27	TRBJ2-2	-	CASSSSYGRPNTGELFF	TGTGCCAGCAGTTCCAGCTATGGACGGCCCAACACCGGGGAGCTGTTTTTT
-	13	TRBV29-1	TRBJ1-4	-	CSVARATNEKLFF	TGCAGCGTTGCCCGGGCTACTAATGAAAAACTGTTTTTT
-	13	TRBV12-3/TRBV12-4	TRBJ1-5	-	CASSYRTQSAQHF	TGTGCCAGCAGTTACAGGACACAATCAGCCCAGCATTTT
-	9	TRBV12-3/TRBV12-4	TRBJ2-5	-	CASPRIFDF	TGTGCCAGCCCCAGGATCTTCGACTTC
-	18	TRBV25-1	TRBJ2-5	-	CASSAWPGGEVIQETQYF	TGTGCCAGCAGTGCCTGGCCGGGTGGGGAGGTCATCCAAGAGACCCAGTACTTC
-	13	TRBV11-2	TRBJ2-7	-	CASSLATTYEQYF	TGTGCCAGCAGCTTAGCGACGACCTACGAGCAGTACTTC
TRBD2	15	TRBV7-2	TRBJ2-1	-	CASSLTSGGAHEQFF	TGTGCCAGCAGCCTCACTAGCGGGGGGGCCCATGAGCAGTTCTTC
-	14	TRBV6-5	TRBJ1-1	-	CASTLTGAGTEAFF	TGTGCCAGCACTCTTACAGGAGCCGGAACTGAAGCTTTCTTT
-	16	TRBV19	TRBJ2-4	-	CASSPLGEGESAIQYF	TGTGCCAGTAGTCCCCTTGGGGAGGGGGAAAGTGCCATTCAGTACTTC
TRBD1	15	TRBV2	TRBJ2-2	-	CASRDRGVDTGELFF	TGTGCCAGCCGGGACAGGGGGGTTGACACCGGGGAGCTGTTTTTT
-	11	TRBV20-1	TRBJ2-7	few	CSAPREYEQYF	TGCAGTGCGCCCCGGGAGTACGAGCAGTACTTC